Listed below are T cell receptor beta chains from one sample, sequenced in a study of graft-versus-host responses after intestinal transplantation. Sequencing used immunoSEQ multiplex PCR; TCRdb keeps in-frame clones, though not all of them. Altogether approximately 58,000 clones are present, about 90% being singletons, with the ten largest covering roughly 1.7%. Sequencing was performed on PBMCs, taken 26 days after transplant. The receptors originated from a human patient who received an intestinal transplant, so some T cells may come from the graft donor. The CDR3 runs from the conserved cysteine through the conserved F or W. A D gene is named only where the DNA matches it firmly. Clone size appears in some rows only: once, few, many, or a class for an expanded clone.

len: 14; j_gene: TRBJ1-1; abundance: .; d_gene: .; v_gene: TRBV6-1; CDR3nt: TGTGCCAGCAGTCCATCGGACAGTGCCTCTGAAGCTTTCTTT; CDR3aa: CASSPSDSASEAFF
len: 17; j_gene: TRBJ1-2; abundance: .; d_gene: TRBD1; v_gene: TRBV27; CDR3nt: TGTGCCAGCAGTTTATCGGGACAGGGGGCGCAAAACTATGGCTACACCTTC; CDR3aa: CASSLSGQGAQNYGYTF
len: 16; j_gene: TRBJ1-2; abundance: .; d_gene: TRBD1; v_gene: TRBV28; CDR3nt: TGTGCCAGCAGTCTCCGGGACAGGGAAGTGTTGGAAGGCTACACCTTC; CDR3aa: CASSLRDREVLEGYTF
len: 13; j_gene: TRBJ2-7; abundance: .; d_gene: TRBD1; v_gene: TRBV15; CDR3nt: TGTGCCACCAGGGGGACAGGGGATGGAGAGCAGTACTTC; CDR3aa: CATRGTGDGEQYF
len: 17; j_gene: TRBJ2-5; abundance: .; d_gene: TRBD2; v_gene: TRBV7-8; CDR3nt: TGTGCCAGCAGCGACCCGCGGACTAGCGGGGGGGTGGAGACCCAGTACTTC; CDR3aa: CASSDPRTSGGVETQYF
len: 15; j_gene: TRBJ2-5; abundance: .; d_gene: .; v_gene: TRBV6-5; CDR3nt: TGTGCCAGCAGTTCCTCGACAGGCATCCAAGAGACCCAGTACTTC; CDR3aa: CASSSSTGIQETQYF
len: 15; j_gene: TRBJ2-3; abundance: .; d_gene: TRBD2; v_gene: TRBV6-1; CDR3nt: TGTGCCAGCAGTGAAGGACTAGCGGGGGCAGATACGCAGTATTTT; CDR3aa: CASSEGLAGADTQYF
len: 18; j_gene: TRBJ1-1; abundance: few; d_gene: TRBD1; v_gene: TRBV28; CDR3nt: TGTGCCAGCAGTTTTCTCTCTAGTCGGACAGGGTGGAACACTGAAGCTTTCTTT; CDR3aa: CASSFLSSRTGWNTEAFF
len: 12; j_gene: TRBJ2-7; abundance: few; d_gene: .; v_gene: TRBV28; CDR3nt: TGTGCCAGCAGGCAGGGCTCGGGCGAGCAGTACTTC; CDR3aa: CASRQGSGEQYF
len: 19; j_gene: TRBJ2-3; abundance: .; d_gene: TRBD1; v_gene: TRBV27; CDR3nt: TGTGCCAGCAGTTTAGCACCCATATCAGGGGGCGGGGCCACAGATACGCAGTATTTT; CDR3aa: CASSLAPISGGGATDTQYF
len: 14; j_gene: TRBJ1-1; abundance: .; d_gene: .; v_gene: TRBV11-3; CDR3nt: TGTGCCAGCAGTTCATCCGGAGTGAACACTGAAGCTTTCTTT; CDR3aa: CASSSSGVNTEAFF
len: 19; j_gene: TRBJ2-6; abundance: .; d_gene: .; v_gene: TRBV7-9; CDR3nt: TGTGCCAGCATGGGCCAGGGATTTGAATATAGAGCTGGGGCCAACGTCCTGACTTTC; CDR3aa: CASMGQGFEYRAGANVLTF
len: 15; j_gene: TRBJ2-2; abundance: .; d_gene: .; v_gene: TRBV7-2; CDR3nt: TGTGCCAGCAGAGCCAGAGCGGGCATAATCGGGGAGCTGTTTTTT; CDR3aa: CASRARAGIIGELFF
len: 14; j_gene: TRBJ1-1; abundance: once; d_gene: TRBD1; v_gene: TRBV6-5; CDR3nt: TGTGCCAGTTCCCGAGGGACAGGGGGGACTGAAGCTTTCTTT; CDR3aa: CASSRGTGGTEAFF
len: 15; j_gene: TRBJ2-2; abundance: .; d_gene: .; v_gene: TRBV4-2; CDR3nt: TGTGCCAGCAGCCAAGTCGGGGGGAACACCGGGGAGCTGTTTTTT; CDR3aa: CASSQVGGNTGELFF
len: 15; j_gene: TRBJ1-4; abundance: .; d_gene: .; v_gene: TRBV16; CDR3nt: TGTGCCAGCAGCCAATTTTCCGGGACTAATGAAAAACTGTTTTTT; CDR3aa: CASSQFSGTNEKLFF
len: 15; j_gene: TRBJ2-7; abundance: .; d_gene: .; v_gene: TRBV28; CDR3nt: TGTGCCAGCAGTTGGAAGACAACAGTCTCCTACGAGCAGTACTTC; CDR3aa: CASSWKTTVSYEQYF
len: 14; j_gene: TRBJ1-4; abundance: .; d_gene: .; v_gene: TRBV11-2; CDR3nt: TGTGCCAGCAGCCAGCGGGGGGTTAGTGAAAAACTGTTTTTT; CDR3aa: CASSQRGVSEKLFF
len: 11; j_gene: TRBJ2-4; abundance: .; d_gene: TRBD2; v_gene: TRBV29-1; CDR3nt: TGCAGCGTTGAGAGAGCGGGGGCCCCGTACTTC; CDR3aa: CSVERAGAPYF
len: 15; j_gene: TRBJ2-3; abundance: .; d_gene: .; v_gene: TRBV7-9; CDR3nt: TGTGCCAGCAGCCCCGGGACATTCTTCACAGATACGCAGTATTTT; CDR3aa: CASSPGTFFTDTQYF
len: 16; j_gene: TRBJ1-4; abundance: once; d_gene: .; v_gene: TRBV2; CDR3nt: TGTGCCAGCAGTGGATGGCAGGGGCCAACCCTGGAAAAACTGTTTTTT; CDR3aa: CASSGWQGPTLEKLFF
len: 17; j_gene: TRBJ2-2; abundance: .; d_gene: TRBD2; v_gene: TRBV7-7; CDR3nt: TGTGCTAGCAGCCCCGGGACTAGCTTGTGGAGCACCGGGGAGCTGTTTTTT; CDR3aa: CASSPGTSLWSTGELFF
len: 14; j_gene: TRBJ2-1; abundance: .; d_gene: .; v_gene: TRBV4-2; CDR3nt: TGTGCCAGCAGCCCCAAGACGAGCGGCAGTGAGCAGTTCTTC; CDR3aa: CASSPKTSGSEQFF
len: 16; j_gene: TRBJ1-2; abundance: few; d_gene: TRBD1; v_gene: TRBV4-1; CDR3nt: TGCGCCAGCAGCCAAGCCCCGACAGGGGCCTACTATGGCTACACCTTC; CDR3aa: CASSQAPTGAYYGYTF
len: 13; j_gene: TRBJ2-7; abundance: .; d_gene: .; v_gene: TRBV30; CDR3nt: TGTGCCTGGAGTTACGGCGGTTCCTACGAGCAGTACTTC; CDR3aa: CAWSYGGSYEQYF
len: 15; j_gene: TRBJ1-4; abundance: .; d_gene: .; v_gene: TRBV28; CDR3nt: TGTGCCAGCAGGTGGGACAAATCAACTAATGAAAAACTGTTTTTT; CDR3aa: CASRWDKSTNEKLFF
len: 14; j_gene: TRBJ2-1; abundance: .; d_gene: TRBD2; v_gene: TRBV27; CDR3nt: TGTGCCAGCAGTGGGGCGGGGGGTTACAATGAGCAGTTCTTC; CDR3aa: CASSGAGGYNEQFF
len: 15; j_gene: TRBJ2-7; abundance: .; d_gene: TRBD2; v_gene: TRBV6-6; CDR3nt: TGTGCCAGCAGTTACTCGACGGCTAGCGGGTACGAGCAGTACTTC; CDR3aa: CASSYSTASGYEQYF
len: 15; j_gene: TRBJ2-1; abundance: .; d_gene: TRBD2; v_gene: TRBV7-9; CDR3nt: TGTGCCAGCAGCTGGACTAGCGGGGGCTACAATGAGCAGTTCTTC; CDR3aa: CASSWTSGGYNEQFF
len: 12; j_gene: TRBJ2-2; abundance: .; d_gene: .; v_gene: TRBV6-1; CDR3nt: TGTGCCAGCAGTAGGGCGGGCGGGGAGCTGTTTTTT; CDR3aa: CASSRAGGELFF
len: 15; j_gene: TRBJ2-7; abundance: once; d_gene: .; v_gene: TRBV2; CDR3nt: TGTGCCAGCAGTGAATCGCGGGAAGGCTCCTACGAGCAGTACTTC; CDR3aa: CASSESREGSYEQYF
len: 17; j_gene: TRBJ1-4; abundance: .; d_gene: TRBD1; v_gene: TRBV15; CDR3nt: TGTGCCACCAGCAGAGATCGGGACAGGGGTCGGTATGAAAAACTGTTTTTT; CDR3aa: CATSRDRDRGRYEKLFF
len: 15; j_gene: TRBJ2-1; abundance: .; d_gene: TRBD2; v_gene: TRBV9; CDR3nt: TGTGCCAGCAGCGTAGAAACGGGAGGCGGGAATGAGCAGTTCTTC; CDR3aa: CASSVETGGGNEQFF
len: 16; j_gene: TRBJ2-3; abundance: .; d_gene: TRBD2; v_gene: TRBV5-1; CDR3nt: TGCGCCAGCAGCCTAGGACTAGCGGGGCCCCCAGATACGCAGTATTTT; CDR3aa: CASSLGLAGPPDTQYF
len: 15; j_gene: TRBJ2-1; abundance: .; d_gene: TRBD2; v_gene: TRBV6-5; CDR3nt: TGTGCCAGCAGTTACGGCCTAGCGGGAGTGGATGAGCAGTTCTTC; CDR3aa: CASSYGLAGVDEQFF
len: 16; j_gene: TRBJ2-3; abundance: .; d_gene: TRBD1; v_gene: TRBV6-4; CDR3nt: TGTGCCAGCAGTGACTCCCCGACAGGGTCAACAGATACGCAGTATTTT; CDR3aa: CASSDSPTGSTDTQYF
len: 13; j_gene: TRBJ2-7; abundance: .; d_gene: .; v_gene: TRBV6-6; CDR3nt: TGTGCCAGCAGCCGTGGACAGAACTACGAGCAGTACTTC; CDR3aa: CASSRGQNYEQYF
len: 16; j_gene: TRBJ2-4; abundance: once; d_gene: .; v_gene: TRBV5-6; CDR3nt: TGTGCCAGCAGCTTCAGGACATTGTTAGCCAAAAACATTCAGTACTTC; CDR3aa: CASSFRTLLAKNIQYF
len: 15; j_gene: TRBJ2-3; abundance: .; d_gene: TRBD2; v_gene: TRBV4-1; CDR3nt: TGCGCCAGCAGCCAAGAGAGGGCGGGGGCAGATACGCAGTATTTT; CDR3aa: CASSQERAGADTQYF
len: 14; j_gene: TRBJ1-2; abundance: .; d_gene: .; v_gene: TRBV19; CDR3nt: TGTGCCAGTTTAGCCCAGCCGGCCGGTTATGGCTACACCTTC; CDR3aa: CASLAQPAGYGYTF
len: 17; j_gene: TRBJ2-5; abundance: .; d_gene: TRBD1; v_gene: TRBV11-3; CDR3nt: TGTGCCAGCAGCTTAGGCCCCCCGGGGACAGCTATAGAGACCCAGTACTTC; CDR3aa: CASSLGPPGTAIETQYF
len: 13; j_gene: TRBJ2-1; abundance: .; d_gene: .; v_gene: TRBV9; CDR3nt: TGTGCCAGCAGCGTGAGTCCGTACAATGAGCAGTTCTTC; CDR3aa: CASSVSPYNEQFF
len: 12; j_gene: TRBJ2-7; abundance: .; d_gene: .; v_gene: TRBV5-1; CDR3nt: TGCGCCAGCAGCATCACAGGGTCGGAGCAGTACTTC; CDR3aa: CASSITGSEQYF
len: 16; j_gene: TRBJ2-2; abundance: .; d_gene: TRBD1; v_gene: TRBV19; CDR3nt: TGTGCCAGTAGTGCCCCCGGGACAGGGAACACCGGGGAGCTGTTTTTT; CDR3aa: CASSAPGTGNTGELFF
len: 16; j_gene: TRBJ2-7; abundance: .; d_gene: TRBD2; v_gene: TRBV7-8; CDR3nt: TGTGCCAGCAGCGACTTACTAGCGGGAGTAGGATACGAGCAGTACTTC; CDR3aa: CASSDLLAGVGYEQYF
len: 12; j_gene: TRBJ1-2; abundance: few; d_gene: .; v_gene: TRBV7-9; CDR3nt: TGTGCCAGCAGCTTAGCGGGGCGGGGGCAAACCTTC; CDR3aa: CASSLAGRGQTF
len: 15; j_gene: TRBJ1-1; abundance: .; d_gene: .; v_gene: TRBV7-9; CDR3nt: TGTGCCAGCAGCCTAGGAGGACTCGGGAACACTGAAGCTTTCTTT; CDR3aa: CASSLGGLGNTEAFF
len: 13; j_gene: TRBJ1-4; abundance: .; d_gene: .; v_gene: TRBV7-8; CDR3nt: TGTGCCAGCAGCTCGGGGGTCCGAGAAAAACTGTTTTTT; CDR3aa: CASSSGVREKLFF
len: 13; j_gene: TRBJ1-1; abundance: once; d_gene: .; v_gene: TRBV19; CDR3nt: TGTGCCAGTAGTAATCAGGGCCACACTGAAGCTTTCTTT; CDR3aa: CASSNQGHTEAFF
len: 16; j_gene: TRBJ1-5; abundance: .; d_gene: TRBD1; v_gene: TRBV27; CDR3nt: TGTGCCAGCAGTTTACAGGGGGCGCAGGTCCATCAGCCCCAGCATTTT; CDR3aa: CASSLQGAQVHQPQHF
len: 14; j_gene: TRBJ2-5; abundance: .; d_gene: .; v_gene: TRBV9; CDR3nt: TGTGCCAGCAGCGTAGATGTCAACCAAGAGACCCAGTACTTC; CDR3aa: CASSVDVNQETQYF
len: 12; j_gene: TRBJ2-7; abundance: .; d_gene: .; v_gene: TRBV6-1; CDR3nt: TGTGCCAGCAGTCTAGATTACTACGAGCAGTACTTC; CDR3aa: CASSLDYYEQYF
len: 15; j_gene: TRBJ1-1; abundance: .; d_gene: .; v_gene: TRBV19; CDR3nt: TGTGCCAGTAGTATAATCCCAGGGGTTGACACTGAAGCTTTCTTT; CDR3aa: CASSIIPGVDTEAFF
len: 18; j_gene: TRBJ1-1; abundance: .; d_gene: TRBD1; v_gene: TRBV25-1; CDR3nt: TGTGCCAGCAGTGAGTTATTGACCCCGGGACAGGGGGTCACTGAAGCTTTCTTT; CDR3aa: CASSELLTPGQGVTEAFF
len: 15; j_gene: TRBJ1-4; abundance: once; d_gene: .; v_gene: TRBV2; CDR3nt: TGTGCCAGCCTAAAAAGGACAGCAACTAATGAAAAACTGTTTTTT; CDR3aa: CASLKRTATNEKLFF
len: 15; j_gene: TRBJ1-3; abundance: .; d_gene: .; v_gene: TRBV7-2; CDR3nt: TGTGCCAGCAGCTTAGGAGGTGTCTCTGGAAACACCATATATTTT; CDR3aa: CASSLGGVSGNTIYF
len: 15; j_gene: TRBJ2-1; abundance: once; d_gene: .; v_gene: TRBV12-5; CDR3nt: TGTGCTAGTGGTTTGGTTCACAGGAGAAGCAATGAGCAGTTCTTC; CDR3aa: CASGLVHRRSNEQFF